One and the same sample provided the 23 T cell receptor beta chains below, sequenced in a study of human T cells and chemical hapten exposure. TCRdb reprocessed the RACE reads via MiXCR and lists one record per CDR3 protein. The sample includes approximately 180,000 distinct CDR3 sequences, almost 30% of them seen just once. Stated time point: pre-sensitization, week 0. The treatment: therapeutic diphenylcyclopropenone sensitization with weekly scalp DPC. The source material was whole blood, sampled in connection with sensitization to the hapten diphenylcyclopropenone (DPC). All receptors come from a woman aged 25 to 45 with alopecia areata. Some clones in this sample may be carry-over from other donors' samples.

The rearrangement uses TRBV28 and TRBJ2-5; D gene unclear. The CDR3 consists of 12 residues. V lost 8 bases and J 2 bases, leaving 9 bases between the germline ends. The germline gives CDR1 MDHEN, CDR2 SYDVKM. CDR3 nucleotides: TGTGCCAGCGGGCGAAGGCAAGAGACCCAGTACTTC. Its translation is CASGRRQETQYF.

This chain joins TRBV28 and TRBJ2-5; perhaps TRBD2 as D (7 bases). The V gene lost 3 bases and the J gene lost 3 bases, with 14 bases spanning the gap. Per germline, CDR1 MDHEN and CDR2 SYDVKM. The CDR3 is made up of 15 amino acids. CDR3 in amino acids: CASSLRGAGEETQYF. The CDR3 bases are TGTGCCAGCAGTTTGAGGGGGGCGGGGGAAGAGACCCAGTACTTC.

This clonotype appeared a few times. The rearrangement uses TRBV4-3 and TRBJ2-7, with 11 bases fitting TRBD1. Germline V gene lookup returns CDR1 LGHNA and CDR2 YSLEER. V gave up 5 bases and J gave up 12 bases; unmatched junction bases: 9. This CDR3 is 13 amino acids long. The CDR3 loop reads CASSDRTGGMVYF. The CDR3 DNA follows: TGCGCCAGCAGCGATAGGACAGGGGGCATGGTGTACTTC.

The J gene is TRBJ2-6, the V gene TRBV28; possible D gene TRBD2, 7 bases. Trimming removed 6 bases from V and 3 bases from J, with 18 bases in between. The germline V gene has CDR1 MDHEN and CDR2 SYDVKM. The CDR3 has 17 amino acids. CDR3 protein: CASRPLWGGGGANVLTF. CDR3 in DNA: TGTGCCAGCAGACCACTTTGGGGGGGCGGTGGGGCCAACGTCCTGACTTTC.

This clonotype was picked up a small number of times. V usage is TRBV18 and J usage is TRBJ1-2; no clear D gene. The CDR3 is 16 amino acids. V lost 2 bases and J 1 base, leaving 14 bases between the germline ends. Germline-derived CDR1 and CDR2 are KGHSH and LQKENI. CDR3 nucleotides: TGTGCCAGCTCACCAAGTGTTAAGAATTTTAACTATGGCTACACCTTC. This encodes CASSPSVKNFNYGYTF.

This clonotype was counted a few times. The genes are TRBV2 and TRBJ2-7; no definite D call. The germline V gene encodes CDR1 SNHLY and CDR2 FYNNEI. V lost 2 bases and J lost 5, with 13 bases in between. CDR3 length equals 14 residues. CDR3 protein: CASSELRLGNEQYF. The CDR3 DNA sequence: TGTGCCAGCAGTGAACTGAGGTTGGGAAACGAGCAGTACTTC.

The rearrangement links TRBV15 to TRBJ2-7, with D perhaps matching TRBD1 (6 bases). The CDR3 totals 15 residues. Germline CDR1 reads LNHNV; CDR2 reads YYDKDF (reference sequence). V was trimmed by 0 bases and J by 3 bases, leaving 12 bases between them. CDR3 in DNA: TGTGCCACCAGCAGAGATTTCACAGGGAGCTACGAGCAGTACTTC. Protein product: CATSRDFTGSYEQYF.

The chain combines TRBV6-2 or TRBV6-3 with TRBJ2-7; 9 nucleotides match TRBD1. The junction had 4 bases not matched to a gene; V was cut back by 6 bases and J by 4 bases. The CDR3 is 13 residues long. CDR1 and CDR2 from the germline V gene are MNHEY and SVGEGT. CDR3 protein: CASSRDRVYEQYF. CDR3 DNA sequence: TGTGCCAGCAGCCGGGACAGGGTATACGAGCAGTACTTC.

The table lists this clonotype with a few counts. This sequence joins TRBV27 and TRBJ1-2; D possibly corresponds to TRBD1 (5 bases). CDR1 MNHEY and CDR2 SMNVEV come from the germline V gene (reference sequence). The CDR3 sequence is 16 residues long. The ends were cut back, 2 bases at V and 2 bases at J, with 15 bases in the middle. CDR3 loop: CASSLRGRWGNYGYTF. CDR3 DNA: TGTGCCAGCAGTTTACGGGGACGGTGGGGGAACTATGGCTACACCTTC.

This clonotype was observed a few times. V and J are TRBV29-1 and TRBJ2-1; perhaps D is TRBD1 or TRBD2 (5 bases each). The CDR3 runs to 17 residues. The V end lost 3 bases, the J end lost 8 bases, and 26 bases lay between the germline ends. Germline values: CDR1 SQVTM, CDR2 ANQGSEA. CDR3 amino acids: CSVDGQIDYRKGDEQFF. The CDR3 DNA reads as TGCAGCGTTGACGGTCAGATCGACTACCGTAAAGGGGATGAGCAGTTCTTC.

This clonotype was seen many times. The chain combines TRBV18 with TRBJ2-5, with TRBD1 identical over 9 bases. The germline gives CDR1 KGHSH, CDR2 LQKENI. J gave up 5 bases and V 6 bases, and 13 bases lay outside the gene matches. There are 16 residues in the CDR3. The DNA for the CDR3 is TGTGCCAGCTCCCCAGGGATCAACAGGGGGCATGAGACCCAGTACTTC. This gives the protein CASSPGINRGHETQYF.

The gene calls are TRBV10-3 and TRBJ1-2; the D gene is possibly TRBD1 (5 bases). V lost 7 bases and J 6 bases, leaving 15 bases between the germline ends. The CDR3 is made up of 13 amino acids. CDR1 is ENHRY and CDR2 is SYGVKD in the germline V gene. The CDR3 protein is CAIKGQGGDGYTF. In nucleotides, the CDR3 is TGTGCCATCAAGGGCCAGGGAGGGGATGGCTACACCTTC.

This clonotype was observed a few times. V and J are TRBV28 and TRBJ2-5; 8 bases are a match to TRBD1. The CDR3 has 14 residues. Looked up from germline, CDR1 is MDHEN and CDR2 is SYDVKM. Trimming took 4 bases from V and 6 from J; bases not matched to a gene: 7. This chain's CDR3 is CASSSDRGGQTQYF. Written as DNA, the CDR3 is TGTGCCAGCAGTTCCGACAGGGGCGGGCAGACCCAGTACTTC. The full variable domain, rest sourced from reference TRBV28 and TRBJ2-5, is DVKVTQSSRYLVKRTGEKVFLECVQDMDHENMFWYRQDPGLGLRLIYFSYDVKMKEKGDIPEGYSVSREKKERFSLILESASTNQTSMYLCASSSDRGGQTQYFGPGTRLLVL.

This clonotype was observed a few times. This chain links TRBV27 with TRBJ2-2, with D perhaps TRBD2 (6 bases). Germline assignment: CDR1 MNHEY and CDR2 SMNVEV (reference sequence). Trimming took 1 base from V and 5 from J, leaving 11 bases between them. The CDR3 is made up of 15 amino acids. CDR3 loop: CASSLLAGPTGELFF. As DNA, the CDR3 is TGTGCCAGCAGTTTATTGGCGGGACCTACCGGGGAGCTGTTTTTT.

This clonotype turned up a few times. This chain connects TRBV2 to TRBJ2-7; TRBD2 matches 11 bases. V dropped 4 bases and J dropped 4; count of bases not matched to a gene: 3. CDR1 is SNHLY, CDR2 FYNNEI, per germline. This CDR3 has 14 residues. The CDR3 region has the DNA TGTGCCAGCAGTGTAACTAGCGGGGGATACGAGCAGTACTTC. Amino acids: CASSVTSGGYEQYF.

This clonotype was detected a few times. The V gene is TRBV5-6, the J gene TRBJ2-7; 8 bases line up with TRBD1. The CDR3 consists of 16 residues. Germline V gene data show CDR1 as SGHDT and CDR2 as YYEEEE. The V gene end was trimmed by 2 bases and the J gene end by 3 bases; junction bases not matched to a gene: 10. The CDR3 sequence is CASSFFTGQGYYEQYF. For the CDR3, the DNA is TGTGCCAGCAGCTTCTTCACTGGACAGGGCTACTACGAGCAGTACTTC.

This clonotype was picked up a small number of times. V usage is TRBV29-1 and J usage is TRBJ2-7, with D possibly called TRBD1 or TRBD2 (5 bases each). The germline V gene has CDR1 SQVTM and CDR2 ANQGSEA. The CDR3 is 12 amino acids. V gave up 4 bases and J gave up 4 bases, with 11 bases separating them. Written as DNA, the CDR3 is TGCAGCGTTGGAGAGGGGCCTTACGAGCAGTACTTC. It specifies CSVGEGPYEQYF.

This chain joins TRBV28 and TRBJ2-6; D ambiguous. V gave up 2 bases and J gave up 2 bases, with 7 bases separating them. The germline gives CDR1 MDHEN, CDR2 SYDVKM. There are 15 residues in the CDR3. CDR3: CASSLVLAGANVLTF. For the CDR3, the DNA is TGTGCCAGCAGTTTAGTTTTAGCTGGGGCCAACGTCCTGACTTTC.

J is TRBJ1-2 and V is TRBV20-1; 9 bases fit TRBD1. Germline V gene sequence: CDR1 DFQATT, CDR2 SNEGSKA (reference sequence). The CDR3 loop spans 13 amino acids. Germline trimming cut 0 bases from V and 8 bases from J; bases unmatched to any gene: 4. The CDR3 protein is CSARDRDRAGYTF. As DNA, the CDR3 is TGCAGTGCTAGAGATCGGGACAGGGCGGGCTACACCTTC.

The rearrangement uses TRBV7-8 and TRBJ2-1; D is unresolved. V dropped 0 bases and J dropped 8 bases, with 5 bases sitting between them. Germline CDR1 reads SGHVS; CDR2 reads FQNEAQ. CDR3 length: 12 residues. CDR3 loop: CASSLARDEQFF. DNA of the CDR3: TGTGCCAGCAGCTTAGCTCGCGATGAGCAGTTCTTC.

The J gene is TRBJ1-3, the V gene TRBV3-1; D unclear. CDR3 length equals 14 residues. In germline, CDR1 is LGHDT, CDR2 YNNKEL (reference sequence). Trimming stripped 0 bases from V and 1 base from J, with 4 bases between. The DNA of the CDR3 is TGTGCCAGCAGCCAAGATCCTTCTGGAAACACCATATATTTT. Amino acids: CASSQDPSGNTIYF.

This sequence joins TRBV11-2 and TRBJ2-1; 10 positions agree with TRBD2. This CDR3 is built from 16 residues. Trimming took 1 base from V and 2 from J; bases not matched to a gene: 2. Germline V gene lookup returns CDR1 SGHAT and CDR2 FQNNGV. CDR3 in DNA: TGTGCCAGCAGCTTAGCTAGCGGGAGCACCTACAATGAGCAGTTCTTC. Protein product: CASSLASGSTYNEQFF.

This clonotype was counted ten times or more. The chain has TRBV6-2 or TRBV6-3 and TRBJ2-5, with a possible D match to TRBD1 (5 bases). Germline V gene lookup returns CDR1 MNHEY and CDR2 SVGEGT. The CDR3 has 13 amino acids. V was trimmed by 6 bases and J by 2 bases, leaving 10 bases between them. CDR3 DNA sequence: TGTGCCAGCAGCCTTCGACAGCAAGAGACCCAGTACTTC. Its translation is CASSLRQQETQYF.